The 5 T cell receptor beta chains listed next were all sequenced from one sample in a study of beta chain features in type 1 diabetes. Antigens of these TCRs are unknown. Of the isolated RNA, all was reverse transcribed, and so the sequenced material was expressed TCRB transcripts. The assay was immunoSEQ multiplex PCR, and TCRdb's table has in-frame clones only and misses some. The profile shows about 120,000 clones, roughly 17% of them singletons. Study-wide results and caveats: In all four CD4+ subsets, TCRB CDR3 length was significantly, moderately reduced in type 1 diabetes.

Sequenced material: central memory CD4+ T cells from blood. The receptor source for this set is a man aged 18 to 35 with type 1 diabetes.

The chain recombines TRBV7-6 with TRBJ1-5; TRBD1 matches 9 bases. V lost 5 bases, J lost 5 bases, and 7 bases stayed unmatched. CDR1 SGHVS and CDR2 FNYEAQ come from the germline V gene. The CDR3 runs 15 residues. The CDR3 sequence: CASSTGQGSYQPQHF. Here the CDR3 DNA reads TGTGCCAGCAGCACCGGACAGGGGTCATATCAGCCCCAGCATTTT.

CDR3 loop: CASSRVGQTDTQYF. The CDR3 DNA sequence: TGTGCCAGCAGTCGGGTCGGGCAGACAGATACGCAGTATTTT. V gene TRBV6-5 combines with J gene TRBJ2-3; D not resolved. Between the trimmed V and J ends, which lost 5 bases and 3 bases, there was a span of 12 bases. In germline, CDR1 is MNHEY, CDR2 SVGAGI. This CDR3 has 14 residues.

This clone showed up just a few times. The chain employs TRBV2 and TRBJ2-3, with D unclear. The V end was cut by 3 bases, the J end by 1 base, with 5 bases between. In germline, CDR1 is SNHLY, CDR2 FYNNEI. The CDR3 contains 13 residues. CDR3 sequence: CASSDSGTDTQYF. The CDR3, as DNA: TGTGCCAGCAGTGATTCAGGCACAGATACGCAGTATTTT.

The J gene is TRBJ1-1, the V gene TRBV7-2; D is ambiguous. V was cut by 2 bases and J by 1 base, with 2 bases left in between. This CDR3 has 12 residues. Germline V gene lookup returns CDR1 SGHTA and CDR2 FQGNSA. CDR3 residues: CASSLTNTEAFF. The CDR3 nucleotides read TGTGCCAGCAGCTTAACGAACACTGAAGCTTTCTTT.

This clone was picked up a small number of times. The V and J genes are TRBV2 and TRBJ2-7; D might be TRBD1 (5 bases). The CDR3 is 16 residues long. Trimming cost V 3 bases and J 0 bases, with 15 bases left between them. The V gene's germline CDR1 is SNHLY and CDR2 FYNNEI. CDR3 in amino acids: CASSEAQVQSSYEQYF. CDR3 sequence (DNA): TGTGCCAGCAGTGAGGCACAGGTCCAGAGCTCCTACGAGCAGTACTTC.